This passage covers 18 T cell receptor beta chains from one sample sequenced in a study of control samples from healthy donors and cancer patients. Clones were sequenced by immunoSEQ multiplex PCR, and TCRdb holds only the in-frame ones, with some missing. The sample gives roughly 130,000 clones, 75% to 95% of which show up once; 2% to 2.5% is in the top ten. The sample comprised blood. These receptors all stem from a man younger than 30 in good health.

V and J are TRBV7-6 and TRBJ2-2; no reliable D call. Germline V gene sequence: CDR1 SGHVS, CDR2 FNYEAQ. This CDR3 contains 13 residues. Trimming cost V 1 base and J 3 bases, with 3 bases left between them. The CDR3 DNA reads TGTGCCAGCAGCTTAGTGGACACCGGGGAGCTGTTTTTT. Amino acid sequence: CASSLVDTGELFF.

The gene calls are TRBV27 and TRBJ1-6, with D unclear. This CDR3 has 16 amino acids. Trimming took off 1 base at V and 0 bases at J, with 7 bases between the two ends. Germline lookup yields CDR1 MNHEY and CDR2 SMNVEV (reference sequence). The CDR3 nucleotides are TGTGCCAGCAGTTTATTGGCAGGCTCCTATAATTCACCCCTCCACTTT. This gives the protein CASSLLAGSYNSPLHF.

The CDR3 nucleotides read TGTGCCAGCAGCTTGGCGAGAGGAAGGAGTTCTGGAAACACCATATATTTT. Amino acid sequence: CASSLARGRSSGNTIYF. The chain recombines TRBV11-2 with TRBJ1-3; D gene ambiguous. CDR3 length: 17 residues. The V gene lost 3 bases and the J gene lost 1 base, with 16 bases spanning the gap. Germline-derived CDR1 and CDR2 are SGHAT and FQNNGV.

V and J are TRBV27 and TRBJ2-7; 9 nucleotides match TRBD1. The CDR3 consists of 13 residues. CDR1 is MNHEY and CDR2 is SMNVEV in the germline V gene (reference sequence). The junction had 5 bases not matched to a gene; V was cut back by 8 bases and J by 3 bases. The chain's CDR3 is CASGTGTFYEQYF. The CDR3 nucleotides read TGTGCCAGCGGGACAGGGACGTTCTACGAGCAGTACTTC.

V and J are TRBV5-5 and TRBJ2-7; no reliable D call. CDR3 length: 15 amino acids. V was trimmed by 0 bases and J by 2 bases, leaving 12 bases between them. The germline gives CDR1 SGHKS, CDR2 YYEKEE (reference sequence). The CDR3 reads CASSLEWQITYEQYV. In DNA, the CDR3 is TGTGCCAGCAGCTTGGAATGGCAGATTACCTACGAGCAGTACGTC.

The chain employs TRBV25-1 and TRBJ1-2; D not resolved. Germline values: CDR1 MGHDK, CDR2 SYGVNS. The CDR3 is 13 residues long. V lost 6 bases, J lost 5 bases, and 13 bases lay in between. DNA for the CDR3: TGTGCCAGCAGCGGCACACTTAAATATGGCTACACCTTC. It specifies CASSGTLKYGYTF.

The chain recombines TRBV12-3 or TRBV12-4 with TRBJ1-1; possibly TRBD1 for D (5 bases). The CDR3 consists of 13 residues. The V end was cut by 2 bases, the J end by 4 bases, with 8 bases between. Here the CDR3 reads CASSLSGGTEAFF. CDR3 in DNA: TGTGCCAGCAGTTTATCGGGGGGCACTGAAGCTTTCTTT.

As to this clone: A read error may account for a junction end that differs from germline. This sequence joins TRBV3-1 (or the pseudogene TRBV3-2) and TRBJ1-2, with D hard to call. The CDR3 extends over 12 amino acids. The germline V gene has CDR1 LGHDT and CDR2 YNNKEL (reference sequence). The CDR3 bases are TGTGCCAGCAGCCAACCACCCCCCGGGAGAGGCTTC. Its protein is CASSQPPPGRGF.

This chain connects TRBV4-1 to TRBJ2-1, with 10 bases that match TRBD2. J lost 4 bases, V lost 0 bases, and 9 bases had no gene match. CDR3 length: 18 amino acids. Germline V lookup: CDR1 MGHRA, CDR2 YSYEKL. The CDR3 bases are TGCGCCAGCAGCCAAGACCTGCTAGCGGGAGTGAGTTACAATGAGCAGTTCTTC. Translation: CASSQDLLAGVSYNEQFF.

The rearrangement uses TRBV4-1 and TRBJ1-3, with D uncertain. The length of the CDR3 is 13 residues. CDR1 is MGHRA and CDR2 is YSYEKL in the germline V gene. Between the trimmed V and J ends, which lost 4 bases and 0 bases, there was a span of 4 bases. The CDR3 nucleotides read TGCGCCAGCAGCCCTGACTCTGGAAACACCATATATTTT. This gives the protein CASSPDSGNTIYF.

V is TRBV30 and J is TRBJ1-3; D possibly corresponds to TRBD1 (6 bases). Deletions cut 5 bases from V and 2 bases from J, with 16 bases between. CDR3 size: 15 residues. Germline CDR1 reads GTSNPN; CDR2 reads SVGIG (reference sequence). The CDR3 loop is CAWPIQGPTGNTIYF. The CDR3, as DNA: TGTGCCTGGCCGATACAGGGTCCCACTGGAAACACCATATATTTT.

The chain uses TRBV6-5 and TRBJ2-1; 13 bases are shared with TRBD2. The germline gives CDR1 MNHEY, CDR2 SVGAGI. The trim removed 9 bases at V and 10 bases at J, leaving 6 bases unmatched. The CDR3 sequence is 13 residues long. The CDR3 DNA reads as TGTGCCAGTAGGACTAGCGGGAGTTTAGAGCAGTTCTTC. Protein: CASRTSGSLEQFF.

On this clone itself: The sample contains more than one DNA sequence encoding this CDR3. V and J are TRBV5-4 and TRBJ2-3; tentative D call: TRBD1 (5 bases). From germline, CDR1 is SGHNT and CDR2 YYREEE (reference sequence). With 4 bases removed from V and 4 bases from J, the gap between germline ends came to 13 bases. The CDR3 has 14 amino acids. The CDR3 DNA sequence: TGTGCCAGCAGCGCCCCAGGGTCCGCAGATACGCAGTATTTT. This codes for CASSAPGSADTQYF.

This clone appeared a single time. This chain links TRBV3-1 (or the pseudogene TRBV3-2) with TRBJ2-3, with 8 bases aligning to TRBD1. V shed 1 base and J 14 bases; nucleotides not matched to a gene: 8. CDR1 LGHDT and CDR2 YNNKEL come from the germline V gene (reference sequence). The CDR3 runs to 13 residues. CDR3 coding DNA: TGTGCCAGCAGCCAAGGGGCGGCAGGGGGCCTGTATTTT. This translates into CASSQGAAGGLYF.

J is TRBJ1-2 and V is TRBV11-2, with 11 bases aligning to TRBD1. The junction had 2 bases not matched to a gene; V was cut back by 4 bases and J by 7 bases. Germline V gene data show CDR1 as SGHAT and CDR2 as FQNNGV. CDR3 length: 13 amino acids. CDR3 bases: TGTGCCAGCAGCTGGGACAGGGGGACTGGCTACACCTTC. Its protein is CASSWDRGTGYTF.

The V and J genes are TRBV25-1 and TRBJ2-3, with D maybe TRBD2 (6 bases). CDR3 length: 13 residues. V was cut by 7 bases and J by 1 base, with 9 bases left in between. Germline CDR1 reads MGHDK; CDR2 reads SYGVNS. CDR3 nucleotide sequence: TGTGCCAGCACGTGGGGGGGCACAGATACGCAGTATTTT. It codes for CASTWGGTDTQYF.

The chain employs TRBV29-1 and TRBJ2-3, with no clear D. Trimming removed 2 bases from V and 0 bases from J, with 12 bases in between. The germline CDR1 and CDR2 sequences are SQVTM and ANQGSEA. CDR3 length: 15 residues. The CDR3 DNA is TGCAGCGTTGAACGTCTGGCGGAGAGCACAGATACGCAGTATTTT. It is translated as CSVERLAESTDTQYF.

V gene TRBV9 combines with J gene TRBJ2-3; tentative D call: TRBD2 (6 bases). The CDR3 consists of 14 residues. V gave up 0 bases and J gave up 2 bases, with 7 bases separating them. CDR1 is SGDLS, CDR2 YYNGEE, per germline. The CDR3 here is CASSVAGVTDTQYF. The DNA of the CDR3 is TGTGCCAGCAGCGTAGCGGGGGTCACAGATACGCAGTATTTT.